This T cell receptor beta chain was recovered during a study of T cell responses to AZD1222 COVID-19 vaccine (dated by TCRdb to the early 2020s). Turning to the overall study: AZD1222 recipients whose second dose came at about 4 weeks and those whose second dose came at about 12 weeks were combined into one group, since spike-specific TCR depth and breadth did not differ between the two schedules. TCR sequencing covered over 230 trial participants: some 210 given two doses of AZD1222 and 26 given two doses of MenACWY control vaccine. Trial participants were enrolled into age subgroups of 18-55, 56-69 and 70-plus years, which contained 148, 28 and 57 TCR-sequenced participants, respectively.

The CDR3 regions of human TCRbeta chains were subjected to immunosequencing. The study's own analysis went as follows. TCRs in the repertoires were matched against a reference library of SARS-CoV-2-specific TCRs that had been generated with the MIRA antigen-specificity platform. Breadth was defined as the fraction of unique TCRs that were SARS-CoV-2-associated. Depth was defined as the fraction of total T cells that were SARS-CoV-2-associated. Using the MIRA data, every spike-specific TCR was mapped to the spike region that the TCR reacted to and assigned to either a CD4 or a CD8 class. Log10-transformed breadth and depth values were compared by one-way ANOVA with Sidak's multiple comparisons tests. TCRdb limited this immuneACCESS table to in-frame rearrangements with V and J called. A share of clones is missing; checked studies link under half to unresolved V genes, and the rest is unexplained. V and J calls and clone size follow that table, whereas D and trimming were derived from the DNA. The sample profile shows about 99,000 clones; 70% to 90% of them were found once. Around 3.1% of the sample is in the top ten clones.

Notes on this clone: Its antigen is not yet known. Base qualities are not recorded, but no much larger clone differs from it by a single base.

Study-wide findings and limitations: Conclusions about previously exposed vaccinees are limited because only five to seven AZD1222 recipients were SARS-CoV-2 seropositive at baseline. Spike-specific TCR breadth and depth rose significantly after two AZD1222 doses compared with day 0 and with MenACWY recipients. The 56-69-year group was small, and its depth increase did not reach significance, likely because of low power. CD4 TCRs associated with the vaccine covered the entire spike protein, and the dominant responses were in regions 160-218 and 743-854. Because no day 14 peak-response samples were available, the repertoires could be characterized only after the peak T cell response. Reportedly, almost half of the unique spike-specific TCRs recognized epitopes lying outside the regions that are mutated in the B.1.351 and B.1.1.7 variants. Most participants were white British and females outnumbered males, and the authors suggested that clonal diversity may have been underestimated.

The CDR3 measures 15 amino acids from cysteine to phenylalanine. Solely the CDR3 DNA is kept, with 45 bases framed from the first base. Compared with germline, V lacks 5 bases and J lacks 6 bases; bases without a gene match: 12. According to the germline V gene (reference sequence), CDR1 reads MNHEY and CDR2 reads SMNVEV. Taken with the paper, the label for time point translates to: baseline before first vaccination. Vaccinee samples came from UK trials COV001 and COV002, including a single-blind randomized controlled phase 2/3 trial of AZD1222 (ChAdOx1 nCoV-19) in healthy adults. For TCRbeta chain sequencing, PBMC samples from trial participants were taken at day 0 and at day 28 after the second dose.

Sequencing was performed on peripheral blood, taken on day 0 of AZD1222 vaccination. The sequence joins TRBV27 to TRBJ1-2; a stretch of 7 junction bases matches TRBD1. This clonotype was sampled from an adult in good health. At the DNA level, the sequence is TGTGCCAGCAGTAAAGCGGACAGGCTGAGCAATGGCTACACCTTC. It is translated as CASSKADRLSNGYTF.